One and the same sample provided the 29 T cell receptor beta chains below, sequenced in a study of CD8+ T cells in alopecia areata. RNA was isolated and reverse transcribed to cDNA, the sequencing template. Repertoires were generated with immunoSEQ multiplex PCR, while TCRdb's copy carries only in-frame clones and drops some. The sample yields 150,000 to 200,000 clones, 55% seen once. Sequencing input: CD4+ T cells sorted from blood. These receptor sequences come from a human donor in good health.

The rearrangement uses TRBV5-1 and TRBJ1-2; possibly TRBD1 for D (6 bases). The germline V gene encodes CDR1 SGHRS and CDR2 YFSETQ. V lost 0 bases, J lost 5 bases, and 14 bases lay in between. The length of the CDR3 is 15 residues. The CDR3 DNA is TGCGCCAGCAGCTTGGTCCTTGGGGGCGAGTATGGCTACACCTTC. Its translation is CASSLVLGGEYGYTF. The full variable domain, completed using reference TRBV5-1 and TRBJ1-2, is KAGVTQTPRYLIKTRGQQVTLSCSPISGHRSVSWYQQTPGQGLQFLFEYFSETQRNKGNFPGRFSGRQFSNSRSEMNVSTLELGDSALYLCASSLVLGGEYGYTFGSGTRLTVV.

The rearrangement links TRBV29-1 to TRBJ2-7; unclear D gene. Trimming left V 4 bases short and J 5 bases short, with 15 bases between. CDR3 length: 13 residues. Germline V CDR1 and CDR2: SQVTM, ANQGSEA. For the CDR3, the DNA is TGCAGCGTTGCCCCAACCCAGAGCAACGAGCAGTACTTC. Amino acid sequence: CSVAPTQSNEQYF.

The sample holds one count of this clone. The gene calls are TRBV7-2 and TRBJ2-2, with TRBD2 as a possible D gene (5 bases). V gave up 6 bases and J gave up 4 bases, with 12 bases separating them. Germline V gene sequence: CDR1 SGHTA, CDR2 FQGNSA. The length of the CDR3 is 14 residues. This CDR3 is CASSQQRVTGELFF. Here the CDR3 DNA reads TGTGCCAGCAGTCAACAGAGGGTCACCGGGGAGCTGTTTTTT. Using reference TRBV7-2 and TRBJ2-2 for the parts outside the CDR3, the full variable domain is GAGVSQSPSNKVTEKGKDVELRCDPISGHTALYWYRQSLGQGLEFLIYFQGNSAPDKSGLPSDRFSAERTGGSVSTLTIQRTQQEDSAVYLCASSQQRVTGELFFGEGSRLTVL.

The chain joins TRBV5-1 to TRBJ2-1; TRBD2 agrees at 9 bases. The CDR3 loop spans 17 amino acids. The V gene end was trimmed by 4 bases and the J gene end by 5 bases; junction bases not matched to a gene: 13. In germline, CDR1 is SGHRS, CDR2 YFSETQ. CDR3 DNA sequence: TGCGCCAGCAGCCTCTCGCGTGTTAGCGGGAGCGACAATGAGCAGTTCTTC. Encoded protein: CASSLSRVSGSDNEQFF.

The chain couples TRBV12-5 to TRBJ1-2, with unresolved D. The CDR3 has 11 amino acids. V was clipped by 6 bases and J by 4 bases, with 6 bases between them. The germline V gene encodes CDR1 LGHNT and CDR2 FRNRAP. CDR3: CASGLSYGYTF. The CDR3 nucleotides read TGTGCTAGTGGCCTCTCCTATGGCTACACCTTC.

The chain links TRBV29-1 to TRBJ2-5, with D perhaps TRBD2 (6 bases). This CDR3 has 14 residues. Germline CDR1 is SQVTM and CDR2 is ANQGSEA. Trimming took off 0 bases at V and 5 bases at J, with 13 bases between the two ends. The CDR3 is CSVEERIGGETQYF. In DNA, the CDR3 is TGCAGCGTTGAAGAACGGATCGGGGGTGAGACCCAGTACTTC.

The chain couples TRBV29-1 to TRBJ2-3; 7 nucleotides align to TRBD2. CDR1 is SQVTM and CDR2 is ANQGSEA in the germline V gene. The ends lost 0 bases at V and 8 bases at J; junction bases unmatched: 17. CDR3 size: 17 residues. The CDR3, as DNA: TGCAGCGTTGAAGATCCTCGCTTCTCTAGCGGTTCGAGTACGCAGTATTTT. It specifies CSVEDPRFSSGSSTQYF.

V is TRBV27 and J is TRBJ2-5, with D maybe TRBD2 (6 bases). Trimming took off 5 bases at V and 5 bases at J, with 12 bases between the two ends. The germline V gene encodes CDR1 MNHEY and CDR2 SMNVEV (reference sequence). The CDR3 sequence is 13 residues long. The CDR3: CASSRLVGETQYF. Written as DNA, the CDR3 is TGTGCCAGCAGTCGACTAGTGGGGGAGACCCAGTACTTC.

The rearrangement links TRBV7-3 to TRBJ2-7; D unresolved. The CDR3 is made up of 13 amino acids. With 5 bases removed from V and 8 bases from J, the gap between germline ends came to 16 bases. The V gene's germline CDR1 is SGHTA and CDR2 FQGTGA. The DNA for the CDR3 is TGTGCCAGCAGCAGCCGGACCAATACCCAGCAGTACTTC. Its protein product is CASSSRTNTQQYF.

The chain uses TRBV28 and TRBJ2-3, with D perhaps matching TRBD2 (5 bases). The germline gives CDR1 MDHEN, CDR2 SYDVKM. This CDR3 is 13 amino acids long. Trimming removed 6 bases at V and 8 bases at J, with 15 bases between. The CDR3 loop is CASSPELGSTQYF. CDR3 coding DNA: TGTGCCAGCAGCCCCGAGTTAGGGAGTACGCAGTATTTT.

This chain connects TRBV25-1 to TRBJ2-1; possibly TRBD1 or TRBD2 for D (5 bases each). The germline V gene encodes CDR1 MGHDK and CDR2 SYGVNS. V shed 2 bases and J shed 6 bases, with 11 bases lying between them. CDR3 length: 14 amino acids. The CDR3 DNA reads as TGTGCCAGCAGTGAAGGGGGACGGACCAATGAGCAGTTCTTC. Residues: CASSEGGRTNEQFF.

This rearrangement joins TRBV2 to TRBJ2-3; a possible D gene is TRBD2 (5 bases). CDR3 length: 14 residues. The germline gives CDR1 SNHLY, CDR2 FYNNEI. With 4 bases removed from V and 1 base from J, the gap between germline ends came to 9 bases. The CDR3 nucleotides read TGTGCCAGCAGTGGAGGGCTCCGCACAGATACGCAGTATTTT. Its protein is CASSGGLRTDTQYF.

This sequence joins TRBV7-8 and TRBJ2-7, with 9 nucleotides matching TRBD1. This CDR3 spans 18 amino acids. Germline trimming cut 0 bases from V and 2 bases from J; bases unmatched to any gene: 11. CDR1 and CDR2 from the germline V gene are SGHVS and FQNEAQ. CDR3 in amino acids: CASSLARVTGGETYEQYF. As DNA, the CDR3 is TGTGCCAGCAGCTTAGCTAGGGTGACAGGGGGTGAAACCTACGAGCAGTACTTC.

This clone has just a few counts. The chain recombines TRBV29-1 with TRBJ2-7, with a possible D match to TRBD1 (5 bases). The V gene lost 3 bases and the J gene lost 0 bases, with 12 bases spanning the gap. Germline V gene data show CDR1 as SQVTM and CDR2 as ANQGSEA. CDR3 length: 14 residues. CDR3 sequence reads: CSVDLPGASYEQYF. Written as DNA, the CDR3 is TGCAGCGTTGATCTCCCTGGGGCCTCCTACGAGCAGTACTTC.

This chain uses TRBV9 with TRBJ2-5, with TRBD2 identical over 9 bases. The CDR3 extends over 16 amino acids. Unmatched junction bases numbered 11, after V lost 3 bases and J lost 5 bases. The germline V gene encodes CDR1 SGDLS and CDR2 YYNGEE. The CDR3 is CASSELEAGGSETQYF. CDR3 in DNA: TGTGCCAGCAGCGAGCTTGAAGCGGGAGGCTCGGAGACCCAGTACTTC.

This chain connects TRBV30 to TRBJ2-7; maybe TRBD2 (7 bases). The CDR3 is 12 residues long. The V gene lost 3 bases and the J gene lost 6 bases, with 12 bases spanning the gap. Looked up from germline, CDR1 is GTSNPN and CDR2 is SVGIG (reference sequence). As DNA, the CDR3 is TGTGCCTGGAGCCGGGGAGGGGGCGAGCAGTACTTC. It specifies CAWSRGGGEQYF.

This clone has only one observation. The CDR3 is CASNWWGEGINEQFF. CDR3 bases: TGTGCCAGCAACTGGTGGGGGGAGGGAATCAATGAGCAGTTCTTC. This sequence joins TRBV7-9 and TRBJ2-1, with 7 bases fitting TRBD2. Germline trimming cut 7 bases from V and 6 bases from J; bases unmatched to any gene: 12. The germline V gene has CDR1 SEHNR and CDR2 FQNEAQ (reference sequence). This CDR3 contains 15 residues.

This sequence joins TRBV5-1 and TRBJ2-1; the D gene is possibly TRBD2 (6 bases). The CDR3 is 14 amino acids. Trimming stripped 5 bases from V and 4 bases from J, with 13 bases between. The V gene's germline CDR1 is SGHRS and CDR2 YFSETQ. CDR3 loop: CASRIADLYNEQFF. CDR3 nucleotides: TGCGCCAGCAGGATAGCGGATTTGTACAATGAGCAGTTCTTC.

The V call is TRBV6-5, the J call TRBJ1-1; 7 nucleotides agree with TRBD1. This CDR3 has 15 residues. The germline CDR1 and CDR2 sequences are MNHEY and SVGAGI. V lost 0 bases and J lost 1; bases outside the gene matches: 2. The CDR3 sequence: CASSYSTGANTEAFF. For the CDR3, the DNA is TGTGCCAGCAGTTACTCCACAGGGGCGAACACTGAAGCTTTCTTT.

Here the CDR3 reads CSTRGGNEQFF. The CDR3 nucleotides are TGCAGCACCCGGGGAGGGAATGAGCAGTTCTTC. The V and J genes are TRBV29-1 and TRBJ2-1; 7 positions match TRBD2. Trimming removed 8 bases from V and 7 bases from J; junction bases left unmatched: 5. This CDR3 is built from 11 residues. Germline V gene lookup returns CDR1 SQVTM and CDR2 ANQGSEA.

The chain combines TRBV19 with TRBJ2-2; D is unresolved. V was shortened by 5 bases and J by 3 bases, with 4 bases between the two germline ends. Per germline, CDR1 LNHDA and CDR2 SQIVND (reference sequence). This CDR3 has 12 amino acids. The CDR3 sequence: CASSPYTGELFF. CDR3 nucleotides: TGTGCCAGTAGTCCTTACACCGGGGAGCTGTTTTTT.

DNA of the CDR3: TGTGCCAGCTCACCAGGGACCTATCAGCCCCAGCATTTT. Its translation: CASSPGTYQPQHF. The rearrangement joins TRBV18 to TRBJ1-5; a possible D gene is TRBD1 (5 bases). CDR1 KGHSH and CDR2 LQKENI come from the germline V gene. V lost 2 bases and J 5 bases, leaving 7 bases between the germline ends. There are 13 residues in the CDR3. Full variable domain (missing parts from reference TRBV18 and TRBJ1-5): NAGVMQNPRHLVRRRGQEARLRCSPMKGHSHVYWYRQLPEEGLKFMVYLQKENIIDESGMPKERFSAEFPKEGPSILRIQQVVRGDSAAYFCASSPGTYQPQHFGDGTRLSIL.

This chain joins TRBV14 and TRBJ2-7, with D perhaps TRBD2 (6 bases). V was cut by 4 bases and J by 2 bases, with 18 bases left in between. CDR1 SGHDN and CDR2 FVKESK come from the germline V gene. The CDR3 spans 16 residues. CDR3 DNA sequence: TGTGCCAGCAGCCTTGGGCGGGGCAGGGTCACCTACGAGCAGTACTTC. Protein: CASSLGRGRVTYEQYF.

J is TRBJ2-7 and V is TRBV6-5; no clear D. Germline-derived CDR1 and CDR2 are MNHEY and SVGAGI. CDR3 size: 14 residues. The ends were cut back, 4 bases at V and 2 bases at J, with 12 bases in the middle. The CDR3 region has the DNA TGTGCCAGCAGTTCAACCGCCGGGCCCTACGAGCAGTACTTC. Encoded protein: CASSSTAGPYEQYF.

This clone was picked up a small number of times. The chain has TRBV5-1 and TRBJ2-2; D gene uncertain. Per the germline V gene, CDR1 is SGHRS and CDR2 is YFSETQ. The CDR3 sequence is 14 residues long. With 0 bases removed from V and 1 base from J, the gap between germline ends came to 4 bases. The DNA of the CDR3 is TGCGCCAGCAGCTTGGTTCTGAACACCGGGGAGCTGTTTTTT. Protein: CASSLVLNTGELFF. The full variable domain, completed using reference TRBV5-1 and TRBJ2-2, is KAGVTQTPRYLIKTRGQQVTLSCSPISGHRSVSWYQQTPGQGLQFLFEYFSETQRNKGNFPGRFSGRQFSNSRSEMNVSTLELGDSALYLCASSLVLNTGELFFGEGSRLTVL.

This clone was detected only a few times. This chain links TRBV2 with TRBJ2-1; TRBD1 matches 11 bases. The CDR3 sequence is 15 residues long. The germline CDR1 and CDR2 sequences are SNHLY and FYNNEI. Trimming took 6 bases from V and 5 from J; bases not matched to a gene: 6. This CDR3 is CASRFGQGANNEQFF. CDR3 bases: TGTGCCAGCAGGTTCGGACAGGGGGCAAACAATGAGCAGTTCTTC. The variable domain in full, with the rest retrieved from reference TRBV2 and TRBJ2-1, is EPEVTQTPSHQVTQMGQEVILRCVPISNHLYFYWYRQILGQKVEFLVSFYNNEISEKSEIFDDQFSVERPDGSNFTLKIRSTKLEDSAMYFCASRFGQGANNEQFFGPGTRLTVL.

This chain connects TRBV5-1 to TRBJ2-5; D unclear. This CDR3 spans 14 amino acids. The V and J ends lost 2 bases and 1 base respectively, with 9 bases between them. Germline lookup yields CDR1 SGHRS and CDR2 YFSETQ. The CDR3 protein is CASSFDAAQETQYF. DNA for the CDR3: TGCGCCAGCAGCTTCGACGCCGCCCAAGAGACCCAGTACTTC.

The chain employs TRBV29-1 and TRBJ2-7; D not resolved. The V gene's germline CDR1 is SQVTM and CDR2 ANQGSEA. The CDR3 spans 11 residues. Trimming stripped 4 bases from V and 2 bases from J, with 6 bases between. CDR3 in DNA: TGCAGCGTTGTCTTAGCCTACGAGCAGTACTTC. Residues: CSVVLAYEQYF.

The chain has TRBV29-1 and TRBJ1-5; 7 bases are a match to TRBD1. The CDR3 has 13 residues. The germline V gene encodes CDR1 SQVTM and CDR2 ANQGSEA. V shed 6 bases and J 3 bases; nucleotides not matched to a gene: 5. The CDR3 loop is CSVDTGDNQPQHF. The CDR3 nucleotides read TGCAGCGTCGATACAGGGGACAATCAGCCCCAGCATTTT.